These T cell receptor beta chains were read from a single sample in a study of cytomegalovirus exposure and HLA in healthy donors. TCRdb's table, derived via immunoSEQ multiplex PCR, lists solely in-frame clones and lacks some. The sample shows 100,000 to 150,000 clones, around 79% of them seen only once. Material for sequencing was PBMCs. These receptors originate from a woman aged 18 to 35 in good health and CMV-seronegative. The CDR3 runs from the conserved cysteine through the conserved F or W. A D gene is named only where the DNA matches it firmly. Expanded clones get a size class; other rows say once, few or many, or leave the size out.

v_gene: TRBV6-5
abundance: .
j_gene: TRBJ2-7
d_gene: .
CDR3aa: CASSYGRAGEQYF
CDR3nt: TGTGCCAGCAGTTACGGCAGGGCGGGGGAGCAGTACTTC

v_gene: TRBV9
abundance: .
j_gene: TRBJ1-1
d_gene: TRBD1
CDR3aa: CASSSTGGSTEAFF
CDR3nt: TGTGCCAGCAGCTCCACAGGGGGGAGCACTGAAGCTTTCTTT

v_gene: TRBV21-1
abundance: .
j_gene: TRBJ1-5
d_gene: .
CDR3aa: CASSMDTHRRSNQPQHF
CDR3nt: TGTGCCAGCAGCATGGACACACACCGACGTAGCAATCAGCCCCAGCATTTT

v_gene: TRBV18
abundance: .
j_gene: TRBJ1-5
d_gene: .
CDR3aa: CASRGGDNQPQHF
CDR3nt: TGTGCCAGCCGGGGGGGGGACAATCAGCCCCAGCATTTT

v_gene: TRBV6-5
abundance: .
j_gene: TRBJ1-1
d_gene: .
CDR3aa: CATKNNRVYTEAFF
CDR3nt: TGTGCCACCAAAAACAACAGGGTTTACACTGAAGCTTTCTTT

v_gene: TRBV5-4
abundance: .
j_gene: TRBJ2-1
d_gene: .
CDR3aa: CASSLALEAYNEQFF
CDR3nt: TGTGCCAGCAGCTTGGCGTTGGAGGCCTACAATGAGCAGTTCTTC

v_gene: TRBV9
abundance: .
j_gene: TRBJ1-2
d_gene: TRBD1
CDR3aa: CASSVGTGGNGYTF
CDR3nt: TGTGCCAGCAGCGTAGGGACAGGGGGCAATGGCTACACCTTC

v_gene: TRBV7-2
abundance: .
j_gene: TRBJ2-1
d_gene: TRBD2
CDR3aa: CASSLVTSGYNEQFF
CDR3nt: TGTGCCAGCAGCTTAGTAACTAGCGGGTACAATGAGCAGTTCTTC

v_gene: TRBV11-1
abundance: .
j_gene: TRBJ2-7
d_gene: .
CDR3aa: CACMDSGLHYEQYF
CDR3nt: TGTGCCTGTATGGATTCGGGACTCCACTACGAGCAGTACTTC

v_gene: TRBV7-9
abundance: .
j_gene: TRBJ2-1
d_gene: TRBD2
CDR3aa: CASSLLAGSYNEQFF
CDR3nt: TGTGCCAGCAGCTTACTAGCGGGGTCCTACAATGAGCAGTTCTTC

v_gene: TRBV9
abundance: .
j_gene: TRBJ2-4
d_gene: .
CDR3aa: CASSAPDGTNSQYF
CDR3nt: TGTGCCAGCAGCGCCCCAGACGGGACAAACAGTCAGTACTTC

v_gene: TRBV5-1
abundance: few
j_gene: TRBJ2-4
d_gene: .
CDR3aa: CASSLDGNIQYF
CDR3nt: TGCGCCAGCAGCTTGGACGGGAACATTCAGTACTTC

v_gene: TRBV14
abundance: .
j_gene: TRBJ2-7
d_gene: .
CDR3aa: CASSQDYFEQYF
CDR3nt: TGTGCCAGCAGCCAAGATTATTTCGAGCAGTACTTC

v_gene: TRBV18
abundance: .
j_gene: TRBJ2-3
d_gene: .
CDR3aa: CASASVPYTDTQYF
CDR3nt: TGTGCCAGCGCCTCGGTTCCCTACACAGATACGCAGTATTTT

v_gene: TRBV27
abundance: few
j_gene: TRBJ2-3
d_gene: TRBD2
CDR3aa: CASSLSISGGRQYF
CDR3nt: TGTGCCAGCAGTTTATCTATCAGCGGGGGCAGGCAGTATTTT

v_gene: TRBV5-5
abundance: .
j_gene: TRBJ1-5
d_gene: .
CDR3aa: CASSPGGLSNQPQHF
CDR3nt: TGTGCCAGCAGCCCCGGGGGGCTTAGCAATCAGCCCCAGCATTTT

v_gene: TRBV19
abundance: .
j_gene: TRBJ1-5
d_gene: .
CDR3aa: CASRSQEGNQPQHF
CDR3nt: TGTGCCAGTAGATCGCAAGAGGGCAATCAGCCCCAGCATTTT

v_gene: TRBV15
abundance: .
j_gene: TRBJ1-1
d_gene: .
CDR3aa: CATSRDAGAATEAFF
CDR3nt: TGTGCCACCAGCAGAGATGCAGGGGCGGCCACTGAAGCTTTCTTT